The 29 T cell receptor beta chains in this list originate from one sample, sequenced in a study of Graves' ophthalmopathy and Graves' hyperthyroidism. Amplification of the TCR beta CDR3 regions used RNA transcripts (as template). Second-round multiplex PCR came after a first-round RT-PCR that employed HTBI primers. Each CDR3 protein is one row after TCRdb ran MiXCR on the multiplex PCR reads. The table has nearly 400,000 distinct CDR3 sequences, 18% seen once. Sequenced input: peripheral blood. The receptors derive from a woman under 30 with Graves' ophthalmopathy.

This clonotype was observed many times. The chain couples TRBV28 to TRBJ1-1; D remains unclear. From germline, CDR1 is MDHEN and CDR2 SYDVKM. This CDR3 region has 12 residues. V was clipped by 5 bases and J by 1 base, with 5 bases between them. The DNA of the CDR3 is TGTGCCAGCAGTACAACGAACACTGAAGCTTTCTTT. This sequence encodes CASSTTNTEAFF.

This clonotype was detected many times. This chain connects TRBV6-4 to TRBJ1-1, with D possibly TRBD1 on 6 matching bases. The germline gives CDR1 MRHNA, CDR2 SNTAGT. Trimming pared 7 bases from V and 0 bases from J, leaving 24 bases between. CDR3 length: 18 amino acids. Here the CDR3 reads CASTGGGPGEFMNTEAFF. The CDR3 DNA follows: TGTGCCAGCACCGGAGGGGGGCCCGGGGAGTTCATGAACACTGAAGCTTTCTTT.

This clonotype has a single count. The chain has TRBV5-8 and TRBJ2-5; D perhaps matches TRBD1 (6 bases). The germline V and J ends were trimmed by 0 bases and 2 bases, with 11 bases remaining between them. Looked up from germline, CDR1 is SGHTS and CDR2 is YDEGEE. The CDR3 contains 15 residues. The CDR3 DNA is TGTGCCAGCAGCTTGGACAGGGTGGTTCAAGAGACCCAGTACTTC. This sequence encodes CASSLDRVVQETQYF.

This clonotype was found many times. This sequence joins TRBV20-1 and TRBJ1-2; maybe TRBD1 (5 bases). CDR1 and CDR2 from the germline V gene are DFQATT and SNEGSKA (reference sequence). The ends were cut back, 1 base at V and 4 bases at J, with 13 bases in the middle. The CDR3 totals 14 residues. The CDR3 region is CSARARQSFYGYTF. The CDR3 DNA reads TGCAGTGCTAGAGCTCGACAGAGCTTCTATGGCTACACCTTC.

The table lists this clonotype with a few counts. This chain connects TRBV5-6 to TRBJ1-1, with unresolved D. In germline, CDR1 is SGHDT, CDR2 YYEEEE. This CDR3 region has 13 residues. The V end lost 2 bases, the J end lost 6 bases, and 11 bases lay between the germline ends. The CDR3 here is CASSFGMAPEAFF. CDR3 DNA sequence: TGTGCCAGCAGCTTTGGTATGGCACCTGAAGCTTTCTTT.

The table lists this clonotype with many counts. The V call is TRBV29-1, the J call TRBJ2-2, with 9 nucleotides matching TRBD1. Germline V gives CDR1 SQVTM, CDR2 ANQGSEA. Unmatched junction bases numbered 1, after V lost 4 bases and J lost 4 bases. This CDR3 has 13 residues. The CDR3: CSVGQGVTGELFF. The CDR3 coding sequence is TGCAGCGTTGGACAGGGGGTCACCGGGGAGCTGTTTTTT.

The chain uses TRBV6-5 and TRBJ1-2; 8 bases fit TRBD1. Trimming took 4 bases from V and 5 from J; bases not matched to a gene: 9. The CDR3 spans 15 residues. Germline V gene sequence: CDR1 MNHEY, CDR2 SVGAGI. CDR3 residues: CASSFWTGSGYGYTF. The CDR3 DNA sequence: TGTGCCAGCAGTTTCTGGACAGGGTCGGGGTATGGCTACACCTTC.

This clonotype occurred many times. The chain recombines TRBV28 with TRBJ1-5, with D unclear. Germline-derived CDR1 and CDR2 are MDHEN and SYDVKM. This CDR3 contains 18 residues. V was pared by 6 bases and J by 0 bases, with 21 bases between. The CDR3 loop reads CASSLIPKSETSNQPQHF. In nucleotides, the CDR3 is TGTGCCAGCAGCCTAATCCCGAAATCGGAAACTAGCAATCAGCCCCAGCATTTT.

This clonotype was counted once. The chain combines TRBV6-1 with TRBJ2-5; D ambiguous. V gave up 2 bases and J gave up 0 bases, with 7 bases separating them. Germline V CDR1 and CDR2: MNHNS, SASEGT. The CDR3 sequence is 14 residues long. CDR3 amino acids: CASSEIGYQETQYF. The DNA for the CDR3 is TGTGCCAGCAGTGAAATAGGGTACCAAGAGACCCAGTACTTC.

This clonotype was detected many times. The chain combines TRBV7-4 with TRBJ2-7; TRBD2 aligns across 16 bases. This CDR3 spans 20 amino acids. CDR1 is SGHVT, CDR2 SQSDAQ, per germline. V was clipped by 2 bases and J by 5 bases; unmatched bases: 15. The DNA of the CDR3 is TGTGCCAGCAGCTTATTCCCGGGACTAGCGGGAGGGCCGTCACCCCACGAGCAGTACTTC. This encodes CASSLFPGLAGGPSPHEQYF.

In this sample, this clonotype turned up many times. The rearrangement joins TRBV28 to TRBJ2-5; no clear D gene. The V and J ends lost 2 bases and 5 bases respectively, with 6 bases between them. The CDR3 has 12 residues. CDR1 MDHEN and CDR2 SYDVKM come from the germline V gene. The CDR3 is CASSLKLETQYF. The CDR3 bases are TGTGCCAGCAGTTTAAAGTTGGAGACCCAGTACTTC.

In this sample, this clonotype turned up many times. The genes are TRBV5-1 and TRBJ2-7, with 8 bases that match TRBD1. V was pared by 4 bases and J by 4 bases, with 7 bases of the junction left unmatched. CDR1 is SGHRS, CDR2 YFSETQ, per germline. The CDR3 has 14 amino acids. The CDR3 DNA sequence: TGCGCCAGCAGCCCGACAGGGGTTGGGTACGAGCAGTACTTC. It codes for CASSPTGVGYEQYF.

The sample holds many counts of this clonotype. CDR3: CASSLGGQPYSNQPQHF. The CDR3 DNA follows: TGTGCCAGCAGTTTAGGGGGACAGCCCTATAGCAATCAGCCCCAGCATTTT. This chain uses TRBV12-3 or TRBV12-4 with TRBJ1-5, with TRBD1 matching 7 bases. J gave up 0 bases and V 1 base, and 6 bases lay outside the gene matches. This CDR3 is built from 17 residues.

This rearrangement joins TRBV18 to TRBJ1-1; the D is unclear. Germline lookup yields CDR1 KGHSH and CDR2 LQKENI. CDR3 length: 12 residues. The V gene lost 2 bases and the J gene lost 6 bases, with 7 bases spanning the gap. The DNA of the CDR3 is TGTGCCAGCTCACCAAGAATAGCTGAAGCTTTCTTT. Its protein product is CASSPRIAEAFF.

The sample holds many counts of this clonotype. The chain combines TRBV12-3 or TRBV12-4 with TRBJ2-7; no clear D gene. The CDR3 totals 13 residues. V dropped 3 bases and J dropped 0 bases, with 6 bases sitting between them. The DNA of the CDR3 is TGTGCCAGCAGTTTTCTCCCCTCCTACGAGCAGTACTTC. As protein: CASSFLPSYEQYF.

This clonotype has a count of ten or more. In this CDR3 the conserved last residue, phenylalanine or tryptophan, is missing, so a read error is likely. V usage is TRBV7-2 and J usage is TRBJ1-6; TRBD1 matches at 10 bases. The V and J ends lost 5 bases and 9 bases, in that order; junction bases with no gene match: 4. The CDR3 runs 14 residues. Germline loops: CDR1 SGHTA, CDR2 FQGNSA. CDR3 in amino acids: CASSRDRGFSPLHL. CDR3 sequence (DNA): TGTGCCAGCAGCCGGGACAGGGGATTTTCACCCCTCCACCTT.

By its share, this clonotype is medium-sized. The chain recombines TRBV27 with TRBJ1-2, with 9 bases aligning to TRBD1. J gave up 5 bases and V 4 bases, and 5 bases lay outside the gene matches. Looked up from germline, CDR1 is MNHEY and CDR2 is SMNVEV (reference sequence). The CDR3 loop spans 14 amino acids. Here the CDR3 DNA reads TGTGCCAGCAGTTCCGGGACAGGGAGGTATGGCTACACCTTC. Protein product: CASSSGTGRYGYTF.

The rearrangement joins TRBV24-1 to TRBJ1-5, with D maybe TRBD1 (5 bases). This CDR3 contains 13 residues. Germline loops: CDR1 KGHDR, CDR2 SFDVKD. V was cut by 3 bases and J by 5 bases, with 7 bases left in between. As DNA, the CDR3 is TGTGCCACCAGTGATCGGGACCATCAGCCCCAGCATTTT. Translation gives CATSDRDHQPQHF.

This clonotype was counted many times. The V and J genes are TRBV19 and TRBJ1-5; D perhaps matches TRBD1 (5 bases). The CDR3 runs 14 residues. V dropped 9 bases and J dropped 7 bases, with 19 bases sitting between them. Germline V gene data show CDR1 as LNHDA and CDR2 as SQIVND (reference sequence). CDR3 amino acids: CASAHDWGEQPQHF. The CDR3 DNA follows: TGTGCCAGCGCCCACGATTGGGGGGAGCAGCCCCAGCATTTT.

This clonotype appeared a few times. CDR3 nucleotides: TGTGCCAGCTCAATATCACAGGGGTCCCCTGAAGCTTTCTTT. Its protein product is CASSISQGSPEAFF. This sequence joins TRBV18 and TRBJ1-1, with 7 bases fitting TRBD1. With V trimmed by 5 bases and J by 6 bases, 9 bases remained unmatched. The CDR3 has 14 residues. Looked up from germline, CDR1 is KGHSH and CDR2 is LQKENI. The whole variable domain, filled in from reference TRBV18 and TRBJ1-1, reads NAGVMQNPRHLVRRRGQEARLRCSPMKGHSHVYWYRQLPEEGLKFMVYLQKENIIDESGMPKERFSAEFPKEGPSILRIQQVVRGDSAAYFCASSISQGSPEAFFGQGTRLTVV.

There are many counts of this clonotype. The gene calls are TRBV7-2 and TRBJ1-1; D is unresolved. This CDR3 spans 14 amino acids. Germline CDR1 is SGHTA and CDR2 is FQGNSA. Trimming cost V 0 bases and J 5 bases, with 10 bases left between them. The CDR3 sequence is CASSLAVRKTEAFF. The CDR3 DNA follows: TGTGCCAGCAGCTTAGCCGTCAGGAAGACTGAAGCTTTCTTT.

V gene TRBV27 combines with J gene TRBJ2-7, with 8 bases fitting TRBD2. Germline assignment: CDR1 MNHEY and CDR2 SMNVEV (reference sequence). Trimming cost V 5 bases and J 1 base; bases outside gene matches: 7. The CDR3 sequence is 15 residues long. The CDR3 bases are TGTGCCAGCAGTCCTCGGACTAGCCGATCCTACGAGCAGTACTTC. Amino acids: CASSPRTSRSYEQYF.

This clonotype came up many times. This chain joins TRBV28 and TRBJ1-5; 7 nucleotides match TRBD1. Germline V gene sequence: CDR1 MDHEN, CDR2 SYDVKM. Unmatched junction bases numbered 8, after V lost 10 bases and J lost 5 bases. The CDR3 runs 13 residues. CDR3 DNA sequence: TGTGCCACCGGACAGGAGACTTATCAGCCCCAGCATTTT. Amino acids: CATGQETYQPQHF.

This clonotype was seen only a few times. This chain connects TRBV12-3 or TRBV12-4 to TRBJ1-2; D unclear. The CDR3 covers 13 residues. V lost 4 bases and J 4 bases, leaving 10 bases between the germline ends. CDR3 protein: CASSSGVSYGYTF. The CDR3 DNA reads as TGTGCCAGCAGTTCCGGTGTGAGCTATGGCTACACCTTC.

This clonotype was seen repeatedly, ten times or more. The chain employs TRBV4-2 and TRBJ2-2; 9 bases are shared with TRBD2. This CDR3 contains 18 residues. Per the germline V gene, CDR1 is LGHNA and CDR2 is YNFKEQ. J was trimmed by 3 bases and V by 1 base; bases with no gene match: 9. The DNA of the CDR3 is TGTGCCAGCAGCCAAGCCACCGCGGGGGGGCCAGACACCGGGGAGCTGTTTTTT. This sequence encodes CASSQATAGGPDTGELFF.

The genes are TRBV11-2 and TRBJ2-2, with D hard to call. The CDR3 totals 15 residues. Germline CDR1 SGHAT, CDR2 FQNNGV. Deletions cut 5 bases from V and 2 bases from J, with 12 bases between. The CDR3 region has the DNA TGTGCCAGCAGCCGAGACGTCGTCAACACCGGGGAGCTGTTTTTT. It yields the protein CASSRDVVNTGELFF.

This clonotype was observed a single time. V usage is TRBV28 and J usage is TRBJ1-1; 9 nucleotides align to TRBD1. The germline gives CDR1 MDHEN, CDR2 SYDVKM. V shed 5 bases, J shed 7 bases, and the junction held 11 bases outside the gene matches. The CDR3 has 15 residues. CDR3 loop: CASSPPGQGLVEAFF. CDR3 DNA sequence: TGTGCCAGCAGTCCGCCGGGACAGGGTTTGGTTGAAGCTTTCTTT.

The V and J genes are TRBV13 and TRBJ1-6, with D maybe TRBD1 (6 bases). Germline CDR1 is PRHDT and CDR2 is FYEKMQ (reference sequence). Trimming shortened V by 5 bases and J by 14 bases, and 19 bases separated the two germline ends. CDR3 size: 14 residues. The CDR3 nucleotides read TGTGCCAGCAGCCCCCCCGGGACACCCACGACCCTCCACTTT. It encodes CASSPPGTPTTLHF. The complete variable domain, with remaining parts taken from reference TRBV13 and TRBJ1-6, reads AAGVIQSPRHLIKEKRETATLKCYPIPRHDTVYWYQQGPGQDPQFLISFYEKMQSDKGSIPDRFSAQQFSDYHSELNMSSLELGDSALYFCASSPPGTPTTLHFGNGTRLTVT.

V usage is TRBV28 and J usage is TRBJ1-1; D unresolved. Germline lookup yields CDR1 MDHEN and CDR2 SYDVKM. The V end was cut by 3 bases, the J end by 8 bases, with 10 bases between. The CDR3 consists of 12 residues. The CDR3 DNA reads TGTGCCAGCAGTTTGGACGGCAGGGAAGCTTTCTTT. Translating gives CASSLDGREAFF. The whole variable domain, filled in from reference TRBV28 and TRBJ1-1, reads DVKVTQSSRYLVKRTGEKVFLECVQDMDHENMFWYRQDPGLGLRLIYFSYDVKMKEKGDIPEGYSVSREKKERFSLILESASTNQTSMYLCASSLDGREAFFGQGTRLTVV.